This T cell receptor (beta chain) stems from a study of blood T cell repertoires in COVID-19. TCRdb keeps only in-frame clones here, not all; method: immunoSEQ multiplex PCR. The sample lists roughly 400,000 clones, about 87% seen once, with around 9.3% in the top ten. Cohort assignment relied on participant-reported clinical history. V trimming: 2 bases; J trimming: 2 bases; junction bases outside the gene matches: 8. Germline values: CDR1 SGHDT, CDR2 YYEEEE. The CDR3 runs to 16 residues. The chain joins TRBV5-6 to TRBJ2-7; 9 nucleotides match TRBD1. Material: PBMCs or T cells enriched from blood (not recorded which). The receptor comes from a woman in her 50s who had recovered from COVID-19. Written as DNA, the CDR3 is TGTGCCAGCAGCTTCGGGACAGGGTCCTACCCCTACGAGCAGTACTTC. This gives the protein CASSFGTGSYPYEQYF.